The sequence of this TCR beta chain was determined in a study of T cell repertoires in cytomegalovirus infection (dated by TCRdb to the late 2010s). About the full investigation: Recently identified HLA-C-restricted CMV epitopes, whose presentation resists viral immunomodulation, were targeted by peptide stimulations together with well-studied HLA-B-restricted epitopes. The HLA type of each donor mattered for the analysis, because public TCR beta signatures pointed to carriage of CMV infection along with the matching HLA type. Points the paper makes about the study in general: The ex vivo response was dominated by HLA-C-restricted CMV-specific TCR beta clonotypes, and the single most frequent clonotype in two of eight donors was supplied by these HLA-C-restricted clonotypes. Carriers of CMV infection plus the relevant HLA type were discriminated by the cumulative frequency of public TCR beta family members in the study cohort and in an independent approximately 360-donor cohort.

Taken from the germline V gene, the CDR1 and CDR2 loops are SNHLY and FYNNEI. The CDR3 sequence holds 17 residues, the cysteine and phenylalanine included. Only the CDR3 part of the read is kept: 51 bases, read in frame from the first base. V is shortened by 7 bases, J by 0 bases, and the region joining them spans 21 bases. TCRdb records Illumina HiSeq 1500 as the sequencer. TCRdb itself trimmed the public reads at Q25 with fastp, ran MiXCR and retained productive beta chains. For every CDR3 protein sequence, its rows merge into one entry that carries the most common genes and DNA. The sample table records under 150,000 distinct CDR3 sequences; around 30% of these occur just once. The biggest ten clones account for around two fifths of the sample. Interpreted using the paper, the treatment or condition label stands for: in vitro stimulation with specific CMV peptide epitopes to enrich CMV-specific T cells.

This clonotype was detected a few times. Its antigen remains unidentified. Base qualities are missing; no much larger clone stands one base away. Material: CD8+ T cells from cultured PBMCs, obtained from culture after CMV antigen stimulation. This receptor was taken from a human donor in good health (CMV status not recorded). Some clones in this sample may be carry-over from other donors' samples. This receptor chain uses TRBV2 and TRBJ1-1; the D gene is perhaps TRBD1, on 5 matching bases. The DNA reads as follows: TGTGCCAGCACCAAAGGGGCAGGGACTCGCTTGAACACTGAAGCTTTCTTT. The translation is CASTKGAGTRLNTEAFF.